This T cell receptor beta chain was found in a study of blood T cell repertoires in COVID-19. Across the whole study: Donors in the United States, Italy and Spain gave samples during acute or convalescent COVID-19.

The V and J ends lost 5 bases and 5 bases respectively, with 6 bases between them. This CDR3 comprises 12 residues. The germline V gene has CDR1 MNHEY and CDR2 SVGEGT. Data came from immunoSEQ multiplex PCR; TCRdb stores just in-frame clones and leaves some out. The table lists approximately 180,000 clones, 60% to 80% of them singletons. This clone has just a few counts. The TCR originated in a woman in her seventies with acute or convalescent COVID-19. The sample taken for sequencing was peripheral blood. V gene TRBV6-2 or TRBV6-3 combines with J gene TRBJ2-2; no definite D call. In DNA, the CDR3 is TGTGCCAGCAGTGCGATGACCGGGGAGCTGTTTTTT. The encoded protein is CASSAMTGELFF.